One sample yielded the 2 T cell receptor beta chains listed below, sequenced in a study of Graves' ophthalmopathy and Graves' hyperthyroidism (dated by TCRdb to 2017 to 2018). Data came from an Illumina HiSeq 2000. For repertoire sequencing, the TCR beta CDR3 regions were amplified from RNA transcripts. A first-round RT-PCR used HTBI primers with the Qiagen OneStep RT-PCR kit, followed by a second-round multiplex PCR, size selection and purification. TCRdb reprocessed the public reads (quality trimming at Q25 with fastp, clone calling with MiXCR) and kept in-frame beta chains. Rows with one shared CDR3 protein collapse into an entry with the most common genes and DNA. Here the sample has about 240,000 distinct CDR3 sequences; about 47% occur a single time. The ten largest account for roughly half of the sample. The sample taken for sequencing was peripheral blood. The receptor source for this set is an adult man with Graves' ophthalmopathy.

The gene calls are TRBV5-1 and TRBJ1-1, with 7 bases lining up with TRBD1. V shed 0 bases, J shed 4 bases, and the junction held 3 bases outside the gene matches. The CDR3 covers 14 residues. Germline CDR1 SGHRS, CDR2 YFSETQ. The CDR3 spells CASSLGGGSTEAFF. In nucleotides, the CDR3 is TGCGCCAGCAGCTTGGGAGGGGGCAGCACTGAAGCTTTCTTT.

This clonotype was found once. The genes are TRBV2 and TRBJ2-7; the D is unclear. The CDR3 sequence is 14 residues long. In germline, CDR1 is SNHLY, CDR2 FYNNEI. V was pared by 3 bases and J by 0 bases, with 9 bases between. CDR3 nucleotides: TGTGCCAGCAGTGAGATAGTCAGCTCCTACGAGCAGTACTTC. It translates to CASSEIVSSYEQYF.